Following are 14 T cell receptor beta chains from one sample sequenced in a study of blood T cell repertoires in COVID-19. Profiled with immunoSEQ multiplex PCR; TCRdb holds only in-frame clones, not every one. The sample records 70,000 or so clones, around 87% being singletons. Sequencing was carried out using peripheral blood. The receptors shown here come from a man in his sixties or seventies with active COVID-19.

The chain joins TRBV4-3 to TRBJ2-3; the D is unclear. In germline, CDR1 is LGHNA, CDR2 YSLEER. V lost 0 bases to trimming and J lost 0 bases, with 16 bases between them. CDR3 length: 18 amino acids. CDR3 region: CASSQDLIRGTSTDTQYF. The CDR3 DNA is TGCGCCAGCAGCCAAGATCTGATACGAGGTACTAGCACAGATACGCAGTATTTT.

V usage is TRBV9 and J usage is TRBJ2-5, with 9 bases matching TRBD2. The CDR3 is made up of 14 amino acids. The V gene's germline CDR1 is SGDLS and CDR2 YYNGEE. V was clipped by 6 bases and J by 4 bases; unmatched bases: 7. DNA for the CDR3: TGTGCCAGCACCTCGGGCGGGGGGGGAGAGACCCAGTACTTC. Its protein product is CASTSGGGGETQYF.

The V call is TRBV11-2, the J call TRBJ2-7; the D gene is possibly TRBD2 (5 bases). The V end lost 2 bases, the J end lost 9 bases, and 8 bases lay between the germline ends. Per germline, CDR1 SGHAT and CDR2 FQNNGV. The CDR3 has 11 residues. CDR3 residues: CASSLTLGQYF. Written as DNA, the CDR3 is TGTGCCAGCAGCTTAACACTAGGGCAGTACTTC.

V and J are TRBV19 and TRBJ1-3; 11 bases map to TRBD1. Per germline, CDR1 LNHDA and CDR2 SQIVND (reference sequence). Trimming took 6 bases from V and 0 from J; bases not matched to a gene: 4. The CDR3 extends over 16 amino acids. CDR3 amino acids: CASSGDRGGSGNTIYF. CDR3 bases: TGTGCCAGTAGCGGGGACAGGGGGGGCTCTGGAAACACCATATATTTT.

This clone was picked up a small number of times. The chain has TRBV27 and TRBJ2-6, with 10 bases identical to TRBD1. Trimming removed 6 bases from V and 4 bases from J; junction bases left unmatched: 9. From germline, CDR1 is MNHEY and CDR2 SMNVEV (reference sequence). The CDR3 contains 17 residues. The CDR3 region has the DNA TGTGCCAGCAGCCCGACAGGGGGCGCTTCCGGGGCCAACGTCCTGACTTTC. It encodes CASSPTGGASGANVLTF.

The chain combines TRBV11-3 with TRBJ2-7; 8 nucleotides align to TRBD1. This CDR3 is 17 amino acids long. From germline, CDR1 is SGHNT and CDR2 YENEEA. The J segment lost 2 bases and the V segment lost 4 bases, leaving 13 bases of the junction unmatched. The DNA for the CDR3 is TGTGCCAGCAGCTCCCCCCGACCGGGACAGGACCCCTACGAGCAGTACTTC. This codes for CASSSPRPGQDPYEQYF.

The chain has TRBV3-1 (or the pseudogene TRBV3-2) and TRBJ1-4; D gene ambiguous. V was cut by 8 bases and J by 8 bases, with 6 bases left in between. The germline V gene encodes CDR1 LGHDT and CDR2 YNNKEL (reference sequence). The CDR3 sequence is 10 residues long. CDR3 region: CASHGEKLFF. DNA for the CDR3: TGTGCCAGCCACGGGGAAAAACTGTTTTTT.

V gene TRBV30 combines with J gene TRBJ1-1, with D hard to call. CDR3 size: 14 residues. Germline V gives CDR1 GTSNPN, CDR2 SVGIG (reference sequence). V lost 4 bases to trimming and J lost 8 bases, with 20 bases between them. The CDR3 region has the DNA TGTGCCTGGAAGCCCCAGGCACTAGGCCGGGAAGCTTTCTTT. It yields the protein CAWKPQALGREAFF.

This clone appeared once. The chain is built from TRBV6-5 and TRBJ2-7; the match to TRBD1 covers 10 bases. V trimming: 7 bases; J trimming: 2 bases; junction bases outside the gene matches: 2. This CDR3 has 13 residues. Per the germline V gene, CDR1 is MNHEY and CDR2 is SVGAGI. The CDR3 DNA is TGTGCCAGCACGGGGACAGGGGCCTACGAGCAGTACTTC. It translates to CASTGTGAYEQYF.

The rearrangement joins TRBV7-2 to TRBJ1-3, with D uncertain. In germline, CDR1 is SGHTA, CDR2 FQGNSA. Trimming took off 3 bases at V and 2 bases at J, with 14 bases between the two ends. The CDR3 length is 16 residues. CDR3 nucleotides: TGTGCCAGCAGCTTGGGGAGTGGGTTCCCTGGAAACACCATATATTTT. It translates to CASSLGSGFPGNTIYF.

This chain's CDR3 is CASSELAGGPVRYNEQFF. CDR3 in DNA: TGCGCCAGCAGCGAACTAGCGGGAGGGCCGGTTCGCTACAATGAGCAGTTCTTC. V and J are TRBV10-1 and TRBJ2-1; 13 bases map to TRBD2. V lost 6 bases and J lost 3; bases outside the gene matches: 11. The germline V gene has CDR1 WNHNN and CDR2 SYGVQD (reference sequence). This CDR3 contains 18 residues.

This rearrangement joins TRBV6-6 to TRBJ2-3; perhaps TRBD2 as D (5 bases). This CDR3 comprises 16 residues. The germline V and J ends were trimmed by 4 bases and 0 bases, with 14 bases remaining between them. The germline V gene encodes CDR1 MNHNY and CDR2 SVGAGI (reference sequence). The chain's CDR3 is CASSSPADPSTDTQYF. The CDR3, as DNA: TGTGCCAGCAGTTCCCCAGCGGACCCTAGCACAGATACGCAGTATTTT.

This sequence joins TRBV28 and TRBJ2-3; possibly TRBD1 for D (5 bases). This CDR3 has 15 amino acids. Trimming took 3 bases from V and 1 from J, leaving 11 bases between them. The V gene's germline CDR1 is MDHEN and CDR2 SYDVKM. The CDR3 loop is CASSLPRVGTDTQYF. As DNA, the CDR3 is TGTGCCAGCAGTTTGCCCAGGGTAGGCACAGATACGCAGTATTTT.

V usage is TRBV7-2 and J usage is TRBJ2-5; 14 positions agree with TRBD2. The trim removed 5 bases at V and 5 bases at J, leaving 7 bases unmatched. CDR3 length equals 16 residues. The germline gives CDR1 SGHTA, CDR2 FQGNSA. CDR3 protein: CASSPGLAGVVETQYF. The DNA of the CDR3 is TGTGCCAGCAGCCCGGGACTAGCGGGAGTTGTGGAGACCCAGTACTTC.